This note documents a single TCR beta chain sequence. This specimen belongs to a study of blood T cell repertoires in COVID-19. Trimming took 2 bases from V and 2 from J, leaving 10 bases between them. Germline V gives CDR1 SGHNT, CDR2 YYREEE (reference sequence). The CDR3 totals 14 residues. Assay: immunoSEQ multiplex PCR; the TCRdb copy retains only in-frame clones and omits some. The sample consists of 30,000 to 45,000 clones, approximately 80% of them appearing once. The source is a man aged 60 to 75 in a cohort sampled during active COVID-19. V gene TRBV5-4 combines with J gene TRBJ1-2; unclear D gene. Source material: peripheral blood. The CDR3 loop reads CASSFHSGNYGYTF. In DNA form, the CDR3 reads TGTGCCAGCAGCTTTCACAGCGGCAACTATGGCTACACCTTC.